The clone carrying this T cell receptor (beta chain) was seen only a few times. Its antigen is currently unknown. Additional DNA sequences in this sample encode the identical CDR3. This sample is part of a study of CD8+ T cells in alopecia areata. Across the whole study: Treated patients were dosed with oral tofacitinib, taking 5 to 10 mg twice daily. Study-wide findings and caveats: Lesional scalp, especially alopecia totalis/universalis, showed higher clonality than normal scalp. Scalp clonality and expanded CD8+ clones among the top 100 fell significantly with tofacitinib.

The CDR3 runs to 12 residues. The germline gives CDR1 MNHEY, CDR2 SMNVEV (reference sequence). Trimming left V 2 bases short and J 4 bases short, with 2 bases between. Treatment given: oral pan-JAK inhibitor, 5-10 mg twice daily. From alopecia areata patients, lesional scalp punch biopsies and peripheral blood were collected. cDNA reverse transcribed from extracted RNA served as the sequencing template. Measured with immunoSEQ multiplex PCR; TCRdb has only the in-frame clones, and not every one. The data contain about 150,000 clones, about 51% of them singletons. The material sequenced was CD8+ T cells sorted from blood, taken at week 4, from a patient treated with tofacitinib. The chain combines TRBV27 with TRBJ2-2, with unresolved D. This receptor was identified in a human donor with alopecia areata. This chain's CDR3 is CASSLGTGELFF. The DNA of the CDR3 is TGTGCCAGCAGTTTAGGCACCGGGGAGCTGTTTTTT.